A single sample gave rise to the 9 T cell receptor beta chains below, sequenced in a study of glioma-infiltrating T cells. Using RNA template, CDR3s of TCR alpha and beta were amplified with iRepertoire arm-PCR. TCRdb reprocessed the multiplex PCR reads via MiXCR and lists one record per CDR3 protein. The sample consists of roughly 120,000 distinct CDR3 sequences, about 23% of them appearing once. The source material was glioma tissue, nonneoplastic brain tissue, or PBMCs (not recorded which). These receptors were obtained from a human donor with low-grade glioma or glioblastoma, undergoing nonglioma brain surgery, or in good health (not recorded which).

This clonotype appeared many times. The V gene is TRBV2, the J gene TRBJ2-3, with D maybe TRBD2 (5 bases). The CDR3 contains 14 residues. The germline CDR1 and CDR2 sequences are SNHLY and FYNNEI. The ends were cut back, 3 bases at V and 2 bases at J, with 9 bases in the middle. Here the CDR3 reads CASSEDLATDTQYF. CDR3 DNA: TGTGCCAGCAGTGAGGATCTAGCCACAGATACGCAGTATTTT.

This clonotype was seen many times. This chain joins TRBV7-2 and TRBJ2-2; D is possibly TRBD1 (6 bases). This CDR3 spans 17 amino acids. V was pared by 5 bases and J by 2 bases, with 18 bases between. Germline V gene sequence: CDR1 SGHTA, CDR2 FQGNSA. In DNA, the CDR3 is TGTGCCAGCAGCCTCCGAACAGGGCCGTCAAACACCGGGGAGCTGTTTTTT. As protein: CASSLRTGPSNTGELFF. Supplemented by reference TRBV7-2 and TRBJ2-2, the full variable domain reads GAGVSQSPSNKVTEKGKDVELRCDPISGHTALYWYRQSLGQGLEFLIYFQGNSAPDKSGLPSDRFSAERTGGSVSTLTIQRTQQEDSAVYLCASSLRTGPSNTGELFFGEGSRLTVL.

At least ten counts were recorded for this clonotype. DNA of the CDR3: TGTGCCAGTAGTCTTGCGGGAGCTTCAGATACGCAGTATTTT. Amino acid sequence: CASSLAGASDTQYF. The V and J genes are TRBV19 and TRBJ2-3; TRBD2 matches at 7 bases. This CDR3 is 14 amino acids long. Germline loops: CDR1 LNHDA, CDR2 SQIVND (reference sequence). Trimming at V came to 5 bases and at J to 4 bases, leaving 6 bases not matched to a gene.

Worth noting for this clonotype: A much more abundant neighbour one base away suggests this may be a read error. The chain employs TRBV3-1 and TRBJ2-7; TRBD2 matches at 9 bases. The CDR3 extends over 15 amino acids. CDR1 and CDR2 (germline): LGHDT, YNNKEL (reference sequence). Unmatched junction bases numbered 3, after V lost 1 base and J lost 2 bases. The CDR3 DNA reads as TGTGCCAGCAGCCAAGGGACTAGCGCCACCTACGAGCAGTACTTC. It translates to CASSQGTSATYEQYF.

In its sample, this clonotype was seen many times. CDR3: CASSLVTSGNTIYF. CDR3 DNA sequence: TGTGCCAGCAGCTTAGTCACAAGTGGAAACACCATATATTTT. The gene calls are TRBV7-9 and TRBJ1-3; D ambiguous. V gave up 1 base and J gave up 3 bases, with 7 bases separating them. CDR1 and CDR2 from the germline V gene are SEHNR and FQNEAQ (reference sequence). CDR3 length: 14 residues.

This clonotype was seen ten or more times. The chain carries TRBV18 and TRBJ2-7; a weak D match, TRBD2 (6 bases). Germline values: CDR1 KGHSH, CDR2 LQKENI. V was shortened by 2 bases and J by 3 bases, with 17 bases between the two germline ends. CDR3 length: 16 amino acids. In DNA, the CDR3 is TGTGCCAGCTCACCAGTCGTTGCAGGGCGGGGCTACGAGCAGTACTTC. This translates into CASSPVVAGRGYEQYF. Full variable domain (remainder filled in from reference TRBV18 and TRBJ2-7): NAGVMQNPRHLVRRRGQEARLRCSPMKGHSHVYWYRQLPEEGLKFMVYLQKENIIDESGMPKERFSAEFPKEGPSILRIQQVVRGDSAAYFCASSPVVAGRGYEQYFGPGTRLTVT.

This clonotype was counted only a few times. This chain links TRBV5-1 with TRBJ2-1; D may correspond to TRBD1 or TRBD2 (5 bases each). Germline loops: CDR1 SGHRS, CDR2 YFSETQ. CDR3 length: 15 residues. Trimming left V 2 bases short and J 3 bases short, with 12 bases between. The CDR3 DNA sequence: TGCGCCAGCAGCTTCGAAGGGGAGTACTACAATGAGCAGTTCTTC. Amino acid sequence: CASSFEGEYYNEQFF.

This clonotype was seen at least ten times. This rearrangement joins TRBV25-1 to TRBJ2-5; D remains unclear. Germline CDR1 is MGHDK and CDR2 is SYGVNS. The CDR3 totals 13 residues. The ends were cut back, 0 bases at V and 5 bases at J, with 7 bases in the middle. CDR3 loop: CASSEYLGETQYF. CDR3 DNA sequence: TGTGCCAGCAGTGAATATCTAGGGGAGACCCAGTACTTC.

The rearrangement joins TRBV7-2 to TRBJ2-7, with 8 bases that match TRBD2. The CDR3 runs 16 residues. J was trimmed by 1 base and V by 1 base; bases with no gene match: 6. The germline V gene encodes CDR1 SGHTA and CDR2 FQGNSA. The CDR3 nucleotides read TGTGCCAGCAGCTTAGTGGGAACTAGCGGTTCCTACGAGCAGTACTTC. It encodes CASSLVGTSGSYEQYF.